This T cell receptor (beta chain) appears in the sequencing data of a study of cytomegalovirus exposure and HLA in healthy donors. Healthy bone marrow donors made up the donors. The PCR employed 60 Vbeta primers together with 13 Jbeta primers. Clones were sequenced by immunoSEQ multiplex PCR, and TCRdb holds only the in-frame ones, with some missing. This sample has over 150,000 clones, with 80% to 85% found just once. Findings of the study overall: Investigators reported over 150 TCR beta chains as tied to cytomegalovirus. The authors considered a cluster of highly shared sequence variants likely to be a sequencing artifact.

Trimming cost V 5 bases and J 1 base; bases outside gene matches: 1. CDR1 and CDR2 (germline): LNHDA, SQIVND (reference sequence). This CDR3 region has 13 residues. For this clone: Its cognate antigen is unknown.

The V and J genes are TRBV19 and TRBJ1-2; 7 bases align to TRBD1. This TCR derives from a man aged 45-60 years in good health and CMV-seronegative. Source material: PBMCs. The CDR3 spells CASSWDSNYGYTF. The CDR3 nucleotides are TGTGCCAGTAGTTGGGACAGTAACTATGGCTACACCTTC.